The entry below describes one T cell receptor beta chain. What it recognizes is unknown. Sequencing was performed with immunoSEQ multiplex PCR; in TCRdb, only in-frame clones are kept and a portion is missing. The sample yields about 16,000 clones, 75% to 90% seen once. The data were taken from a study of immune evolution from preneoplasia to lung adenocarcinoma. Study-level information: HLA loss of heterozygosity: under 7.5% AIS, approximately 15% MIA, roughly 30% ADC, none AAH. Study findings and constraints: Compared with EGFR-mutant or double wild-type lesions, KRAS-mutant nodules were more clonal.

The CDR3 extends over 12 amino acids. V lost 9 bases and J lost 2, with 11 bases in between. CDR1 is SNHLY, CDR2 FYNNEI, per germline. This receptor was obtained from a person aged 70 to 79 with invasive lung adenocarcinoma. The sequencing input was FFPE invasive lung adenocarcinoma tissue. The V and J genes are TRBV2 and TRBJ2-7; possibly TRBD1 for D (6 bases). CDR3 loop: CARGDNAYEQYF. In DNA form, the CDR3 reads TGTGCCAGGGGGGACAACGCCTACGAGCAGTACTTC.